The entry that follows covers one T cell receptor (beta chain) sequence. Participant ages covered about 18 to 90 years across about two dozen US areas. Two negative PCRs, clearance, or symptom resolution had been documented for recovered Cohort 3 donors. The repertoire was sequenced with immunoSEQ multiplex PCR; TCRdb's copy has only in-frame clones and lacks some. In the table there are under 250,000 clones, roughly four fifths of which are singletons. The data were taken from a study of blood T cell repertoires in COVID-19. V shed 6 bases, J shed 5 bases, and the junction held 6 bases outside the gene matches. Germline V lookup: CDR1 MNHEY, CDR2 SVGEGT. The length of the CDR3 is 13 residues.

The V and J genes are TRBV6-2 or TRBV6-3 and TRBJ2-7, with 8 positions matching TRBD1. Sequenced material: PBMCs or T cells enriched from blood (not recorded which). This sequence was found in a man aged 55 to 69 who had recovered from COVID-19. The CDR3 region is CASSHMTGDEQYF. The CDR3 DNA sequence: TGTGCCAGCAGCCACATGACAGGGGACGAGCAGTACTTC.